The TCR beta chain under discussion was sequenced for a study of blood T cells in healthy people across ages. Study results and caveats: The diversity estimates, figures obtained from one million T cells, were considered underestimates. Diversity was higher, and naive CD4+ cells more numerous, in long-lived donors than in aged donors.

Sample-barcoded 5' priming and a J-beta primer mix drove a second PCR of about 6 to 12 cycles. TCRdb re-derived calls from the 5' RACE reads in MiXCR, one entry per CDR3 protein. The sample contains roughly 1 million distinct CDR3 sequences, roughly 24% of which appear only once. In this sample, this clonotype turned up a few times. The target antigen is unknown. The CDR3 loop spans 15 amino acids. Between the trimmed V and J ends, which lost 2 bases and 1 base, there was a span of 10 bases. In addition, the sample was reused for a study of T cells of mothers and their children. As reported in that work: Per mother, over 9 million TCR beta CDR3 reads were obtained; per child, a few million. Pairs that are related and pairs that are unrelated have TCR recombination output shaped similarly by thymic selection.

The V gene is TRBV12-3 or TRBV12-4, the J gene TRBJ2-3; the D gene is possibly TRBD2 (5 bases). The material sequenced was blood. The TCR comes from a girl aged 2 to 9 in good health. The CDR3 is CASSLSGFGTDTQYF. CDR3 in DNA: TGTGCCAGCAGTTTATCGGGGTTCGGCACAGATACGCAGTATTTT.